This T cell receptor (beta chain) stems from a study of cytomegalovirus exposure and HLA in healthy donors. Study-level information: Within the Caucasian-associated ancestry cluster were about 81% of the approximately 400 genotyped donors.

Remarks on this clone: Its specificity is unknown.

The PCR employed 60 Vbeta primers together with 13 Jbeta primers. Sequencing used immunoSEQ multiplex PCR; TCRdb keeps in-frame clones, though not all of them. The sample lists 150,000 to 200,000 clones; roughly 85% were seen once. This CDR3 is 13 amino acids long. Germline V CDR1 and CDR2: MNHNS, SASEGT. The ends were cut back, 7 bases at V and 7 bases at J, with 11 bases in the middle. Notes on the study in general: A later analysis reportedly found fewer N-insertions in an Asian-associated ancestry cluster than the roughly 670-donor mean. Among CMV-associated TCR beta chains, most appeared HLA-restricted in a later analysis. Accurate prediction of HLA-A and HLA-B alleles (for most subjects) was reportedly achieved from TCR beta sequences.

V usage is TRBV6-1 and J usage is TRBJ1-6; weak D call: TRBD1 (5 bases). The sequence derives from a man aged 50 or older in good health and CMV-seropositive. Sample: PBMCs. This CDR3 is CASTRVKNSPLHF. CDR3 sequence (DNA): TGTGCCAGCACCAGGGTTAAAAATTCACCCCTCCACTTT.